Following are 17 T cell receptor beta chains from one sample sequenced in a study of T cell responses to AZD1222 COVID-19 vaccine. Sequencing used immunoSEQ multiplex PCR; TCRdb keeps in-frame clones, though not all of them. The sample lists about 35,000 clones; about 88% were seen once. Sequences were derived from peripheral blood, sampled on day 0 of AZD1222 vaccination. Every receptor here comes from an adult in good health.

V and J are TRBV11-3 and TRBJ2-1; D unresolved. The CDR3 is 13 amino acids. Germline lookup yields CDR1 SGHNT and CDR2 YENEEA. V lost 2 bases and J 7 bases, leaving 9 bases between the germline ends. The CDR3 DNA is TGTGCCAGCAGCTTATCGGGTCATAATGAGCAGTTCTTC. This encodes CASSLSGHNEQFF. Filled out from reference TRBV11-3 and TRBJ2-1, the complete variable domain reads EAGVVQSPRYKIIEKKQPVAFWCNPISGHNTLYWYLQNLGQGPELLIRYENEEAVDDSQLPKDRFSAERLKGVDSTLKIQPAELGDSAVYLCASSLSGHNEQFFGPGTRLTVL.

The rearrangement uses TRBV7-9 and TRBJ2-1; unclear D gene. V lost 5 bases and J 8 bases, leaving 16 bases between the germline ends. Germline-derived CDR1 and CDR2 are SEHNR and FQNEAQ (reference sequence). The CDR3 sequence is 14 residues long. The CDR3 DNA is TGTGCCAGCAGCACCATCTGGCTAGTCGATGAGCAGTTCTTC. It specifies CASSTIWLVDEQFF.

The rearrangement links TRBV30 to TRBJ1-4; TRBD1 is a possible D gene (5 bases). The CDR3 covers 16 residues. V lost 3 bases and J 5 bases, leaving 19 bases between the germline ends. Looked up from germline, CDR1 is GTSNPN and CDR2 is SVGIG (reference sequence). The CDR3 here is CAWSLAGTRGNEKLFF. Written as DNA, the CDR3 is TGTGCCTGGAGCCTGGCAGGGACCCGGGGGAATGAAAAACTGTTTTTT.

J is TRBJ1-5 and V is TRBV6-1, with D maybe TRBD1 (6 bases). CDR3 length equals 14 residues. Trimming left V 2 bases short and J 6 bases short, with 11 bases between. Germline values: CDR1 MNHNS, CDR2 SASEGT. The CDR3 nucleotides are TGTGCCAGCAGTGAACGGAAGGGGGGTCAGCCCCAGCATTTT. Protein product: CASSERKGGQPQHF.

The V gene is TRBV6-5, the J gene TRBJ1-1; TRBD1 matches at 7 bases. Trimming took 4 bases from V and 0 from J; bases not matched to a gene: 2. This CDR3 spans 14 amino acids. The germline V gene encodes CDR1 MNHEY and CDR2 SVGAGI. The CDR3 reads CASSLGQLNTEAFF. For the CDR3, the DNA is TGTGCCAGCAGTTTGGGACAGCTGAACACTGAAGCTTTCTTT.

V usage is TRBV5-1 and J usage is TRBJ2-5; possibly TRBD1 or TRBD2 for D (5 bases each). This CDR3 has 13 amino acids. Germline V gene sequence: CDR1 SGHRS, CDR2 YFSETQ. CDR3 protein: CASASGPTETQYF. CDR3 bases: TGCGCGTCGGCGTCGGGACCAACGGAGACCCAGTACTTC.

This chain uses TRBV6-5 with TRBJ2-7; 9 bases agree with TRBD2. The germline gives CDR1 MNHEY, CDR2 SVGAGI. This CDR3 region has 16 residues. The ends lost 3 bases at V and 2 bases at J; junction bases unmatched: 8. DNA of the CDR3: TGTGCCAGCAGTTATGGGGTCGGCGGGGGGGCCTACGAGCAGTACTTC. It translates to CASSYGVGGGAYEQYF.

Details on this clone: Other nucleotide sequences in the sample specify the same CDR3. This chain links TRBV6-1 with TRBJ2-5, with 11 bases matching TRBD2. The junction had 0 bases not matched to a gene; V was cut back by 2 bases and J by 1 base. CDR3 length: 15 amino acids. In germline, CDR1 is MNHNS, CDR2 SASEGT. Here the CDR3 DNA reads TGTGCCAGCAGTGAACTAGCGGGGGGCCAAGAGACCCAGTACTTC. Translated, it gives CASSELAGGQETQYF.

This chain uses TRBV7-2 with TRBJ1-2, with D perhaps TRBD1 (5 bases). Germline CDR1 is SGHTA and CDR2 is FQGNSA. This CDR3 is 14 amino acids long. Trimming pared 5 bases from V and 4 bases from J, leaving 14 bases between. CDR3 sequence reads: CASSPSMTAYGYTF. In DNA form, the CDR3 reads TGTGCCAGCAGCCCATCTATGACAGCCTATGGCTACACCTTC.

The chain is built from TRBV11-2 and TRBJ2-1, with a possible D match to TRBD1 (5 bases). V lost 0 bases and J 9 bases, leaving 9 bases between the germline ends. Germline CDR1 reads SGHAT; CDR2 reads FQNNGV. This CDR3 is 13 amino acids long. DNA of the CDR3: TGTGCCAGCAGCTTAGAGTGGGGCAGTGAGCAGTTCTTC. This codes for CASSLEWGSEQFF. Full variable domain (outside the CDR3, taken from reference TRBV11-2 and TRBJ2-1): EAGVAQSPRYKIIEKRQSVAFWCNPISGHATLYWYQQILGQGPKLLIQFQNNGVVDDSQLPKDRFSAERLKGVDSTLKIQPAKLEDSAVYLCASSLEWGSEQFFGPGTRLTVL.

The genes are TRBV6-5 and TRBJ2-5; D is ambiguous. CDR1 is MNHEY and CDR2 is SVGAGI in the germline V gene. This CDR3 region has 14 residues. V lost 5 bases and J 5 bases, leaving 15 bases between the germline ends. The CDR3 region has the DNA TGTGCCAGCAGTCCCCGTCCTTCCGACGAGACCCAGTACTTC. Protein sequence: CASSPRPSDETQYF.

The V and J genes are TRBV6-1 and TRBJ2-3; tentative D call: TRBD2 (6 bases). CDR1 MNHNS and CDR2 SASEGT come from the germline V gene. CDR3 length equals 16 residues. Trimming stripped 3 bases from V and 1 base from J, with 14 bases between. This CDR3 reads CASSDTLATRTDTQYF. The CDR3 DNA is TGTGCCAGCAGTGACACGCTAGCGACCCGCACAGATACGCAGTATTTT.

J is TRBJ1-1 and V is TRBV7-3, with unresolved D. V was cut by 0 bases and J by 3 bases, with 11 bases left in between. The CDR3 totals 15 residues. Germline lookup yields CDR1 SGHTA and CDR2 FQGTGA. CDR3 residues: CASSLTPGKDTEAFF. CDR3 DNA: TGTGCCAGCAGCTTAACGCCCGGGAAGGACACTGAAGCTTTCTTT.

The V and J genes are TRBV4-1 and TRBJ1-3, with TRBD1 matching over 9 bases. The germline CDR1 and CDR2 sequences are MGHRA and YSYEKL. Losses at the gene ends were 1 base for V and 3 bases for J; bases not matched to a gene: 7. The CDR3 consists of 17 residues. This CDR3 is CASSQGNRGLNGNTIYF. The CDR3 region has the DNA TGCGCCAGCAGCCAAGGAAACAGGGGGCTAAATGGAAACACCATATATTTT.

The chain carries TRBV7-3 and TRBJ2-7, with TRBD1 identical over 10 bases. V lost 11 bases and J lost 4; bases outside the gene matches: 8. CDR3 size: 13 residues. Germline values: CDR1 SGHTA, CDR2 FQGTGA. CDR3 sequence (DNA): TGTGCCTTCCCCCGGGACAGGGGTTACGAGCAGTACTTC. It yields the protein CAFPRDRGYEQYF.

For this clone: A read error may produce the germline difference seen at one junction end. The CDR3 loop reads CASSSGYGGNQPQHF. Here the CDR3 DNA reads TGTGCCAGTAGTTCAGGGTACGGAGGCAATCAGCCCCAGCATTTT. This chain uses TRBV6-5 with TRBJ1-5; tentative D call: TRBD1 (5 bases). The CDR3 contains 15 residues. The germline CDR1 and CDR2 sequences are MNHEY and SVGAGI.

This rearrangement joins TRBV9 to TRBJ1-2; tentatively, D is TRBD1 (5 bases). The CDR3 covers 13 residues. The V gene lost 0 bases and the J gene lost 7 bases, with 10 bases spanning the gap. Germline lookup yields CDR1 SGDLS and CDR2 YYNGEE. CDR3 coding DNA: TGTGCCAGCAGCGTAGAAGGAGGGGTTGGCTACACCTTC. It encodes CASSVEGGVGYTF. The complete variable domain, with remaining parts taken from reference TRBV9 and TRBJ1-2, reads DSGVTQTPKHLITATGQRVTLRCSPRSGDLSVYWYQQSLDQGLQFLIQYYNGEERAKGNILERFSAQQFPDLHSELNLSSLELGDSALYFCASSVEGGVGYTFGSGTRLTVV.